Reported below is one T cell receptor beta chain. The sample comes from a study of CD8+ T cells in alopecia areata. Overall study: Tofacitinib continued for 6 to 18 months and was then withheld for 6 months.

The CDR3 length is 11 residues. Germline V gene sequence: CDR1 SQVTM, CDR2 ANQGSEA. Trimming cost V 0 bases and J 8 bases, with 7 bases left between them. Treatment here: oral pan-JAK inhibitor, 5-10 mg twice daily. Sorted populations comprised CD4+ and CD8+ T cells obtained from PBMCs. Reverse transcription of extracted RNA yielded cDNA, which provided the sequencing template. Assay: immunoSEQ multiplex PCR; the TCRdb copy retains only in-frame clones and omits some. The profile shows around 200,000 clones, 45% to 65% of them singletons. The TCR comes from a human donor with alopecia areata. This specimen was CD4+ T cells sorted from blood, taken at week 4, from a patient treated with tofacitinib. The chain joins TRBV29-1 to TRBJ1-2; unclear D gene. The CDR3 bases are TGCAGCGTTGAAGAATCTGGGGGCTACACCTTC. It codes for CSVEESGGYTF.